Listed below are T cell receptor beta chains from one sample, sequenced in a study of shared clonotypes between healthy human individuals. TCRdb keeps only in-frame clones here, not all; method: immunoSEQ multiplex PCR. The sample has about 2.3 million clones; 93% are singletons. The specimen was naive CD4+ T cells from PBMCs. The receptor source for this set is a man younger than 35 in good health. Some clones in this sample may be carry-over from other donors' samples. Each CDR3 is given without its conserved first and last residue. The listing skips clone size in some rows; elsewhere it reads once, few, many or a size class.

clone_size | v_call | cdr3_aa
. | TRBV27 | ASFRDRKSTEAF
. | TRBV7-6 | ASSPRRGADEQY
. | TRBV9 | ASSLGGVGNQPQH
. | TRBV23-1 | ASSQPRVGFGDEQY
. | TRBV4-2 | ASSQDMTSSLGELF
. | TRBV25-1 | ASSEGDREPYTF
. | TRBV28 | ASSLTDNQETQY
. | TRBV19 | ASSTPPAYPRGGEQF
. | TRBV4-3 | ASSPLVYNEQF
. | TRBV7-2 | ASSYRPGETQY
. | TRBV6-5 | ASSGTSGSSYEQY
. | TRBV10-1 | ASSAERLNTGELF
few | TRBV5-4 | ASSLAVRPNTEAF
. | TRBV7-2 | ASSFAGGGHEQY
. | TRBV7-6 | ASSPLGGGSTDTQY
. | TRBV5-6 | ASSLLGKDEQY
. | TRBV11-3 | ASSLGQAITDTQY
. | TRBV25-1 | ASSDSRRLTDTQY
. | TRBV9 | ASSVEVGAQY
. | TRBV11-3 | ASSLGGRDYEQY
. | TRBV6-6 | ASTWEGGRNTEAF
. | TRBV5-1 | ASSSGGGPTEAF
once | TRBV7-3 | ASSLLGVADNTGELF